This T cell receptor (beta chain) originates from a study of T cell responses to AZD1222 COVID-19 vaccine. The V and J ends lost 5 bases and 4 bases, in that order; junction bases with no gene match: 0. This CDR3 spans 12 amino acids. Germline lookup yields CDR1 SGHVS and CDR2 FQNEAQ. Data came from immunoSEQ multiplex PCR; TCRdb stores just in-frame clones and leaves some out. The sample lists around 130,000 clones, more than 85% occurring once. This sequence joins TRBV7-8 and TRBJ2-5; 8 nucleotides align to TRBD1. The source was peripheral blood, collected 28 days after the second AZD1222 dose. This sequence originates from an adult who received the AZD1222 COVID-19 vaccine. CDR3 sequence reads: CASSDRGETQYF. CDR3 sequence (DNA): TGTGCCAGCAGCGACAGGGGAGAGACCCAGTACTTC.